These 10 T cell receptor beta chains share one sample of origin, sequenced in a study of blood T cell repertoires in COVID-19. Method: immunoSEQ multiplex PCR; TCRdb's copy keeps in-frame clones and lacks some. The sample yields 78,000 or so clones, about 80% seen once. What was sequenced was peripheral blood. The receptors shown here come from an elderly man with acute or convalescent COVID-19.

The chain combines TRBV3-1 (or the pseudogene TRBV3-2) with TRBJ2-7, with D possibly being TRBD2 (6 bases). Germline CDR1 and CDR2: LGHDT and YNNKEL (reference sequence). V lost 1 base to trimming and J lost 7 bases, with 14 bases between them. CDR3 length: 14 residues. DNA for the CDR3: TGTGCCAGCAGCCAAGGACACATCGCGGGGGAGCAGTACTTC. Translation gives CASSQGHIAGEQYF.

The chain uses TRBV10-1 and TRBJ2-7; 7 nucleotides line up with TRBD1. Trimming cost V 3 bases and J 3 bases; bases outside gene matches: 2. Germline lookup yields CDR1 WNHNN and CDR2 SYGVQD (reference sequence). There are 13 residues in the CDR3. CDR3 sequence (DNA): TGCGCCAGCAGTGAAAACAGGGGCTACGAGCAGTACTTC. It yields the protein CASSENRGYEQYF.

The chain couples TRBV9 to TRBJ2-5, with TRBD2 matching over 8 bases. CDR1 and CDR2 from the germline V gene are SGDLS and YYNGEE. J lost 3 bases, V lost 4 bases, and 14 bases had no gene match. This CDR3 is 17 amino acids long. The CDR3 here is CASSSGGAGALKETQYF. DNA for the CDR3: TGTGCCAGCAGCTCAGGTGGAGCGGGGGCCTTAAAAGAGACCCAGTACTTC. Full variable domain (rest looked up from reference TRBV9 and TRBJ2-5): DSGVTQTPKHLITATGQRVTLRCSPRSGDLSVYWYQQSLDQGLQFLIQYYNGEERAKGNILERFSAQQFPDLHSELNLSSLELGDSALYFCASSSGGAGALKETQYFGPGTRLLVL.

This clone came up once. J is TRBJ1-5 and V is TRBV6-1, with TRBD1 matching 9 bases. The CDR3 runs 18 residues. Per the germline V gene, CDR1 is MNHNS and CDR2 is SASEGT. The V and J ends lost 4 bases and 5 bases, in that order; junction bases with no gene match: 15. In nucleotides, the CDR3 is TGTGCCAGCAGTGTAATGCGGGACAGGGCTAGGGGGGATCAGCCCCAGCATTTT. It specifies CASSVMRDRARGDQPQHF.

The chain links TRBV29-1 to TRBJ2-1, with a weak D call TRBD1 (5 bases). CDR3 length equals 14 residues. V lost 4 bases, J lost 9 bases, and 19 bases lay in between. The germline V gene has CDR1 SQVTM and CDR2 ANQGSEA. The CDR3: CSVGLRAGRVEQFF. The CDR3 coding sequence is TGCAGCGTTGGGCTCAGGGCCGGAAGGGTTGAGCAGTTCTTC.

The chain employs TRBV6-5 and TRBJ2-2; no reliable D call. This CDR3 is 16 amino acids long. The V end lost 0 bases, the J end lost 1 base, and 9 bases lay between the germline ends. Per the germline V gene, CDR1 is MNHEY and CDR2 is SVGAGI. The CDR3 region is CASSYSVTRNTGELFF. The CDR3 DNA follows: TGTGCCAGCAGTTACTCTGTGACAAGGAACACCGGGGAGCTGTTTTTT.

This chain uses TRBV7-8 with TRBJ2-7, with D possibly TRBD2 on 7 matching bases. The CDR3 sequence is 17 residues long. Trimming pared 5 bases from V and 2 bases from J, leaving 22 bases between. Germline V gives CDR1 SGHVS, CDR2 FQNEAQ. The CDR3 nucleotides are TGTGCCAGCAGCCAAATGGTCGGGGGGACATCGACCTACGAGCAGTACTTC. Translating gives CASSQMVGGTSTYEQYF.

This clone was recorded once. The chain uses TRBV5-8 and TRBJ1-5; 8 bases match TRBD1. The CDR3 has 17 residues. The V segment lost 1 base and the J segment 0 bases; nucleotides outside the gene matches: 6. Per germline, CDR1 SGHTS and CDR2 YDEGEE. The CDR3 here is CASSLPAGGYSNQPQHF. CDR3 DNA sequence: TGTGCCAGCAGCTTGCCGGCAGGGGGCTATAGCAATCAGCCCCAGCATTTT.

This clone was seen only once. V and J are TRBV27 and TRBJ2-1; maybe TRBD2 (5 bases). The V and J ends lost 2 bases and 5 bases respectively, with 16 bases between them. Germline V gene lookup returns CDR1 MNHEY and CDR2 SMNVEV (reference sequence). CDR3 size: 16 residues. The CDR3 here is CASSLDTRAVHNEQFF. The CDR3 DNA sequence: TGTGCCAGCAGTTTAGACACTAGGGCGGTTCACAATGAGCAGTTCTTC.

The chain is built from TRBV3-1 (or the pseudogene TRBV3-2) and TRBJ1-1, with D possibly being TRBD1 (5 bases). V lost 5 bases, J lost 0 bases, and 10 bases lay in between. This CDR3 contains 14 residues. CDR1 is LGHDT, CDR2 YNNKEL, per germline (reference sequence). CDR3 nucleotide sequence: TGTGCCAGCAGCTCGCGACAGCTGAACACTGAAGCTTTCTTT. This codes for CASSSRQLNTEAFF.